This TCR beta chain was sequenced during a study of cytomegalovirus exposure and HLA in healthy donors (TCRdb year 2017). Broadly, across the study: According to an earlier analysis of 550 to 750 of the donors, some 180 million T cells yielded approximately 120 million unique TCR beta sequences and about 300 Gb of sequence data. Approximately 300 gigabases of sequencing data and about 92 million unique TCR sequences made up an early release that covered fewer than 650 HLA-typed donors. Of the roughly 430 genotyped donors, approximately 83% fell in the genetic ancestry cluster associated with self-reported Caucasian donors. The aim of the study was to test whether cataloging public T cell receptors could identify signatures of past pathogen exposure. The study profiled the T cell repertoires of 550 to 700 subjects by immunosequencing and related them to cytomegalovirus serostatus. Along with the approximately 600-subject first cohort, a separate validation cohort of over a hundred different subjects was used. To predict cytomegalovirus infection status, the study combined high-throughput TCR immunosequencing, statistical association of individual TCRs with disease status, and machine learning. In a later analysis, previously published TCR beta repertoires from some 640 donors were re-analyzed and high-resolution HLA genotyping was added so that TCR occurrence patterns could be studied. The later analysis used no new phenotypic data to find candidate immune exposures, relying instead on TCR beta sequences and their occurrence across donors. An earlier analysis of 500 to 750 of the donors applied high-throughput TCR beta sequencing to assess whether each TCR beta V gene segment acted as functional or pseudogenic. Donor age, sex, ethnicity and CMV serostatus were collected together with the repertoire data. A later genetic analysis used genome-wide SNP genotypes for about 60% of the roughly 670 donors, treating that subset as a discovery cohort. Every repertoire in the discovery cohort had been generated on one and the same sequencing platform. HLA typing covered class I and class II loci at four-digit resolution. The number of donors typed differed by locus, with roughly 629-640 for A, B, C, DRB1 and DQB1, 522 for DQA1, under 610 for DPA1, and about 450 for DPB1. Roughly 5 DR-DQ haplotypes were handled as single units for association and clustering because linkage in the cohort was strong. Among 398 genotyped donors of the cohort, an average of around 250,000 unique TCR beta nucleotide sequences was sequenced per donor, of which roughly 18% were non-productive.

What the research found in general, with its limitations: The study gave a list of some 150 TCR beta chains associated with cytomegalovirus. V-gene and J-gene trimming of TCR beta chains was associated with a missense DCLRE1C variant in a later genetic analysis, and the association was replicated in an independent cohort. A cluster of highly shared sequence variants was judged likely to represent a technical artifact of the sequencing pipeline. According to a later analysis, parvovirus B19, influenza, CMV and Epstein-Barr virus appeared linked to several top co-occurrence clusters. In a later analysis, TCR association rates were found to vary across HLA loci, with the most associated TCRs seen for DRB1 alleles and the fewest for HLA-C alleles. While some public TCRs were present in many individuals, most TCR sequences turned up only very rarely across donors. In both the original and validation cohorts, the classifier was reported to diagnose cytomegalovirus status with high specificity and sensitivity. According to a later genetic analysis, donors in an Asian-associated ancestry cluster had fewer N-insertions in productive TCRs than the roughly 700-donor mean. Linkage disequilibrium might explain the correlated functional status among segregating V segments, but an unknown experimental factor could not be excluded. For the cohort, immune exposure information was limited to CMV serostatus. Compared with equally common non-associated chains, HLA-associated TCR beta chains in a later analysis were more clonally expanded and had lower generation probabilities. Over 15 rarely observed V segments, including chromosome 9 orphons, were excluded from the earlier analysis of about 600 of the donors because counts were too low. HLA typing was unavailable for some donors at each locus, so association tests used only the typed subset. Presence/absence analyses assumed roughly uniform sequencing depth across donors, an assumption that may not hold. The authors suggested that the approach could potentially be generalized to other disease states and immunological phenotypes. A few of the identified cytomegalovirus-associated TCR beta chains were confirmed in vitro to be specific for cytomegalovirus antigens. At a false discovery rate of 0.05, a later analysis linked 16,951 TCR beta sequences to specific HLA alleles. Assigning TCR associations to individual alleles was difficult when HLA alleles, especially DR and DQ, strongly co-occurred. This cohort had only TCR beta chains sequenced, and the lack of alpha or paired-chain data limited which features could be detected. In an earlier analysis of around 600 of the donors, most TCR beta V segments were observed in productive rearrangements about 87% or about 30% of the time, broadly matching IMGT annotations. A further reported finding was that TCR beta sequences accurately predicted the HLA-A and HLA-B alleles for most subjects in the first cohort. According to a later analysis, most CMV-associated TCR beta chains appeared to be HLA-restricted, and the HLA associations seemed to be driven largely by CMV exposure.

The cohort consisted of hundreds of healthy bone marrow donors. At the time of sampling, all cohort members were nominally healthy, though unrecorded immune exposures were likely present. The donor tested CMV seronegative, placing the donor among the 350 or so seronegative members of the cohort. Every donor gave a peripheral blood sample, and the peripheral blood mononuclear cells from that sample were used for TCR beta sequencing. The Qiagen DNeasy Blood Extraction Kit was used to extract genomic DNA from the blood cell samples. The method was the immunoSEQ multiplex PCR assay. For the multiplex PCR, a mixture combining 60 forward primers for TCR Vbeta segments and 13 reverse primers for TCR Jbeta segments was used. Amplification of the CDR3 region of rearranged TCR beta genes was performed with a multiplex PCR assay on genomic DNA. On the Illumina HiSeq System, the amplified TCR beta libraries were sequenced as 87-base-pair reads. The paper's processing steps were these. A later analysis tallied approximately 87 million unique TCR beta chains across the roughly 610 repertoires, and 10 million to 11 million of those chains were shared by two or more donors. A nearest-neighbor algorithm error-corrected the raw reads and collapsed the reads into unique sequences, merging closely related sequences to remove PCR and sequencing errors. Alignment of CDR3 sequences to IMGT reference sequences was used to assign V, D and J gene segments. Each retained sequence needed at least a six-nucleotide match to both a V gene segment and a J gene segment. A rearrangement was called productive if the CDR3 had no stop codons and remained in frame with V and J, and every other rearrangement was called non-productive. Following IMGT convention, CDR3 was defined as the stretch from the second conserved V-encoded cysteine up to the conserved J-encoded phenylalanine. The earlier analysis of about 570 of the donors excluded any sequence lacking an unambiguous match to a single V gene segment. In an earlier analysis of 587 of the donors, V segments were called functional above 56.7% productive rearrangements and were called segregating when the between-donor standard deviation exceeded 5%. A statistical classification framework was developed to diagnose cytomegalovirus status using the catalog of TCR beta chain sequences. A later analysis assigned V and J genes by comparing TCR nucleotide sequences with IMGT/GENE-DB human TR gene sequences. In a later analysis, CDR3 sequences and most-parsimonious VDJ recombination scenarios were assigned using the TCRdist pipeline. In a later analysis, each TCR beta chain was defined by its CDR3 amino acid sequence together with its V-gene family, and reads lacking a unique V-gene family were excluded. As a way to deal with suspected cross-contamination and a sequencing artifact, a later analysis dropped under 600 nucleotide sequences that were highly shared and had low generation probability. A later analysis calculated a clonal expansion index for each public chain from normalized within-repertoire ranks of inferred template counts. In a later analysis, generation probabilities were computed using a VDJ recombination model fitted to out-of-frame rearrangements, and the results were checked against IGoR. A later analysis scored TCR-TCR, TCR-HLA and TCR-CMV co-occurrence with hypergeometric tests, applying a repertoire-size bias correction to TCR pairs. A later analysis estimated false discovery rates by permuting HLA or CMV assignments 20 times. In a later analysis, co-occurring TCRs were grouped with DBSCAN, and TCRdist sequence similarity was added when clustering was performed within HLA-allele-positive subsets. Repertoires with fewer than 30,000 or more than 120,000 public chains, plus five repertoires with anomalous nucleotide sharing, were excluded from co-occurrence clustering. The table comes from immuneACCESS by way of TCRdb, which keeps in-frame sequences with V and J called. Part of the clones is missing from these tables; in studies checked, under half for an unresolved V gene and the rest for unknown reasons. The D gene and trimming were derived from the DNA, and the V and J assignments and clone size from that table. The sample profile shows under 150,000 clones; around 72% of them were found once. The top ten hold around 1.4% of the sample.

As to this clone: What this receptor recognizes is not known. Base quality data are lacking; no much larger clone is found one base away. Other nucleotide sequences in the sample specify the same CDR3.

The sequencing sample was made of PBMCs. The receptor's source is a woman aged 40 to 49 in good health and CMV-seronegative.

The CDR3: CASSQDLNTEAFF. In nucleotide form, the sequence is TGCGCCAGCAGCCAGGACTTGAACACTGAAGCTTTCTTT. The chain uses TRBV4-3 and TRBJ1-1, with the D gene uncertain. The junction shows trimming of 3 bases on V and 0 bases on J, plus 5 bases between the germline ends. The CDR3 contains 13 residues, cysteine and phenylalanine counted. Left in the record is the CDR3 DNA by itself, 39 bases read in frame from the first base. The germline V gene yields LGHNA for CDR1 and YSLEER for CDR2.